This T cell receptor (beta chain) was identified during a study of T cells in Graves' hyperthyroidism and ophthalmopathy. The TCR beta CDR3 regions underwent amplification using RNA transcripts as the source. First-round RT-PCR of the TCR CDR3 relied on the HTBI primer set. TCRdb reprocessed the multiplex PCR reads with MiXCR, giving one entry per CDR3 protein. The sample contains roughly 720,000 distinct CDR3 sequences, about 18% of which appear only once. The table lists this clonotype with a few counts. In germline, CDR1 is SGDLS, CDR2 YYNGEE. The CDR3 runs 16 residues. Trimming removed 3 bases from V and 5 bases from J; junction bases left unmatched: 6. Absent ophthalmopathy progression within 18 months defined stable Graves' hyperthyroidism.

The V and J genes are TRBV9 and TRBJ2-2; 11 bases are a match to TRBD2. The receptor was isolated from a man aged 45-65 years with Graves' hyperthyroidism. The sample comprised blood. The CDR3 DNA is TGTGCCAGCAGCGGCCTTCTAGCGGGAGGTACCGGGGAGCTGTTTTTT. Residues: CASSGLLAGGTGELFF.